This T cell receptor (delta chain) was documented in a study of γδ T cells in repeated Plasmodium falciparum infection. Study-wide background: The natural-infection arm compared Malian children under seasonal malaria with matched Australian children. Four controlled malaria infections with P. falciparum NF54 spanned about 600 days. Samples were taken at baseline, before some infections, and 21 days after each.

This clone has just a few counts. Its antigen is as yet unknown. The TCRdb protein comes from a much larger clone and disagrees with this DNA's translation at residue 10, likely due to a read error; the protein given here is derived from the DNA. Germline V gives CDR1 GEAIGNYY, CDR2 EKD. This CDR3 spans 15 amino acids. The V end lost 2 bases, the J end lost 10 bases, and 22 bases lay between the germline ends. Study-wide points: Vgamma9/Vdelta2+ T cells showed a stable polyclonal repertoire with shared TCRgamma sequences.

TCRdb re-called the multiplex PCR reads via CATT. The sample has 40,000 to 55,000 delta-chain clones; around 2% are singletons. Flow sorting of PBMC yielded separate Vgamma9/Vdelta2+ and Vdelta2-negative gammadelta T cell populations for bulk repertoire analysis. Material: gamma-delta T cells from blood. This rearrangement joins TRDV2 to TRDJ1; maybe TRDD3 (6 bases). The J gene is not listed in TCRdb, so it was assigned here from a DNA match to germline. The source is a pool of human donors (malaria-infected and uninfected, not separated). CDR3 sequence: CACDNMGGEKKRLIF. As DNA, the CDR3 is TGTGCCTGTGACAACATGGGGGGGGAGAAGAAGAGACTCATCTTT.